The text below deals with one T cell receptor beta chain. Sequencing used immunoSEQ multiplex PCR; TCRdb keeps in-frame clones, though not all of them. This sample has around 320,000 clones, with 90% found just once. The record originates from a study of blood T cell repertoires in COVID-19. Looking at the study overall: There were acute and convalescent COVID-19 samples, and they came from the United States, Italy and Spain. PBMCs, B-cell-depleted T cells, or T cells provided the cDNA or gDNA that made up the material.

Germline CDR1 reads MNHEY; CDR2 reads SMNVEV (reference sequence). This CDR3 has 16 residues. Deletions cut 0 bases from V and 1 base from J, with 12 bases between. This study enrolled people aged about 18 to 100 from around 26 US geographic areas. The sample was PBMCs or T cells enriched from blood (not recorded which). V and J are TRBV27 and TRBJ2-5; D gene uncertain. The origin of this receptor is a woman aged 18-35 years with acute COVID-19. The CDR3: CASSLSRRSFQETQYF. The CDR3 DNA sequence: TGTGCCAGCAGTTTATCACGTCGGAGTTTCCAAGAGACCCAGTACTTC.